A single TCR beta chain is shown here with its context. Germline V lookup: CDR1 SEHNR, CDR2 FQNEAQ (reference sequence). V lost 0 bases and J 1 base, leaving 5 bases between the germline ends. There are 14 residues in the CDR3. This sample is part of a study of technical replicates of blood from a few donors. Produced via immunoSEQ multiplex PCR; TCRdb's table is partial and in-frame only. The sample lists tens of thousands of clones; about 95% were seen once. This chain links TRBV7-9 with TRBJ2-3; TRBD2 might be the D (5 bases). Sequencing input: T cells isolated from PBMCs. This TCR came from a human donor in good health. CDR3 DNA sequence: TGTGCCAGCAGCTTAGCCGGGGGCACAGATACGCAGTATTTT. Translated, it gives CASSLAGGTDTQYF. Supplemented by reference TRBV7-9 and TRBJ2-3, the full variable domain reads DTGVSQNPRHKITKRGQNVTFRCDPISEHNRLYWYRQTLGQGPEFLTYFQNEAQLEKSRLLSDRFSAERPKGSFSTLEIQRTEQGDSAMYLCASSLAGGTDTQYFGPGTRLTVL.